These 13 T cell receptor beta chains came from one sample sequenced in a study of blood T cell repertoires in COVID-19. The data were produced by immunoSEQ multiplex PCR, yet TCRdb's version contains in-frame clones alone and is incomplete. The profile covers 100,000 to 150,000 clones, with over 70% appearing a single time and more than 5% taken by the ten largest. Sequenced material: peripheral blood. These receptors all come from a man of 80 years or more with active or convalescent COVID-19.

DNA for the CDR3: TGCGCCAGCAGCTTGGCGGCAACTAATGAAAAACTGTTTTTT. Encoded protein: CASSLAATNEKLFF. The chain has TRBV5-1 and TRBJ1-4, with D unresolved. Trimming left V 0 bases short and J 0 bases short, with 3 bases between. CDR3 length: 14 residues. CDR1 and CDR2 (germline): SGHRS, YFSETQ.

V is TRBV19 and J is TRBJ1-1, with 7 bases fitting TRBD1. V dropped 2 bases and J dropped 4; count of bases not matched to a gene: 1. CDR3 length: 13 amino acids. Germline CDR1 and CDR2: LNHDA and SQIVND (reference sequence). The CDR3 sequence is CASSIRQGTEAFF. The CDR3 nucleotides are TGTGCCAGTAGTATAAGACAGGGCACTGAAGCTTTCTTT.

The gene calls are TRBV6-2 or TRBV6-3 and TRBJ2-1; TRBD2 matches 9 bases. V gave up 4 bases and J gave up 0 bases; unmatched junction bases: 13. CDR1 is MNHEY and CDR2 is SVGEGT in the germline V gene. The CDR3 loop spans 19 amino acids. The CDR3 region is CASSSLSGGPISSYNEQFF. CDR3 sequence (DNA): TGTGCCAGCAGTTCCCTTAGCGGGGGCCCAATTAGCTCCTACAATGAGCAGTTCTTC.

V is TRBV2 and J is TRBJ1-1; maybe TRBD1 (6 bases). This CDR3 spans 13 amino acids. V dropped 5 bases and J dropped 1 base, with 8 bases sitting between them. Per germline, CDR1 SNHLY and CDR2 FYNNEI. The CDR3 nucleotides are TGTGCCAGCAGTTGGACAGAGAACACTGAAGCTTTCTTT. Translated, it gives CASSWTENTEAFF. Full variable domain (remainder filled in from reference TRBV2 and TRBJ1-1): EPEVTQTPSHQVTQMGQEVILRCVPISNHLYFYWYRQILGQKVEFLVSFYNNEISEKSEIFDDQFSVERPDGSNFTLKIRSTKLEDSAMYFCASSWTENTEAFFGQGTRLTVV.

V gene TRBV29-1 combines with J gene TRBJ2-5; 8 bases map to TRBD1. Germline CDR1 SQVTM, CDR2 ANQGSEA. Trimming took 6 bases from V and 0 from J; bases not matched to a gene: 6. The CDR3 is 14 amino acids. This CDR3 is CSVVDRANQETQYF. In DNA, the CDR3 is TGCAGCGTCGTGGACAGGGCGAACCAAGAGACCCAGTACTTC.

This rearrangement joins TRBV18 to TRBJ2-5; TRBD1 might be the D (6 bases). Trimming pared 3 bases from V and 0 bases from J, leaving 17 bases between. The germline gives CDR1 KGHSH, CDR2 LQKENI. The CDR3 covers 17 residues. CDR3 sequence (DNA): TGTGCCAGCTCACCGGGGACCAGGACAGCGTACCAAGAGACCCAGTACTTC. As protein: CASSPGTRTAYQETQYF.

V and J are TRBV7-2 and TRBJ2-3; TRBD2 is a possible D gene (6 bases). The CDR3 has 13 amino acids. Trimming took 8 bases from V and 6 from J, leaving 15 bases between them. CDR1 and CDR2 (germline): SGHTA, FQGNSA. CDR3 in DNA: TGTGCCAGCCGCGGCGGGGTGGGGGATACGCAGTATTTT. This translates into CASRGGVGDTQYF.

This CDR3 reads CASSFAGLAQSEQFF. CDR3 nucleotide sequence: TGTGCCAGCAGTTTTGCGGGACTGGCCCAGAGTGAGCAGTTCTTC. V gene TRBV27 combines with J gene TRBJ2-1; D might be TRBD2 (6 bases). The CDR3 contains 15 residues. Germline CDR1 is MNHEY and CDR2 is SMNVEV (reference sequence). The germline V and J ends were trimmed by 3 bases and 9 bases, with 18 bases remaining between them.

V usage is TRBV2 and J usage is TRBJ2-4, with D perhaps TRBD1 (6 bases). The CDR3 has 13 residues. Germline-derived CDR1 and CDR2 are SNHLY and FYNNEI. V dropped 2 bases and J dropped 7 bases, with 9 bases sitting between them. The CDR3 here is CASSENRDNIQYF. In DNA, the CDR3 is TGTGCCAGCAGTGAAAACAGGGATAACATTCAGTACTTC.

V and J are TRBV19 and TRBJ1-1, with a weak D call TRBD1 (5 bases). The V and J ends lost 2 bases and 5 bases respectively, with 12 bases between them. The CDR3 contains 14 residues. Germline CDR1 and CDR2: LNHDA and SQIVND (reference sequence). The CDR3 nucleotides read TGTGCCAGTAGTATAACAGGAAGTGGGACTGAAGCTTTCTTT. Residues: CASSITGSGTEAFF. Full variable domain (rest looked up from reference TRBV19 and TRBJ1-1): DGGITQSPKYLFRKEGQNVTLSCEQNLNHDAMYWYRQDPGQGLRLIYYSQIVNDFQKGDIAEGYSVSREKKESFPLTVTSAQKNPTAFYLCASSITGSGTEAFFGQGTRLTVV.

The chain is built from TRBV6-1 and TRBJ2-4; 13 positions match TRBD2. From germline, CDR1 is MNHNS and CDR2 SASEGT. With V trimmed by 4 bases and J by 0 bases, 6 bases remained unmatched. This CDR3 contains 18 residues. The CDR3 sequence: CASSASLAGGLAKNIQYF. In DNA form, the CDR3 reads TGTGCCAGCAGTGCGTCACTAGCGGGGGGGCTAGCCAAAAACATTCAGTACTTC.

CDR3 protein: CASSPSLGSSYNEQFF. The CDR3 nucleotides are TGTGCCAGCAGTCCCTCCCTAGGGAGTTCCTACAATGAGCAGTTCTTC. The rearrangement uses TRBV27 and TRBJ2-1; TRBD2 might be the D (5 bases). The CDR3 has 16 residues. The V end lost 5 bases, the J end lost 1 base, and 15 bases lay between the germline ends. Per the germline V gene, CDR1 is MNHEY and CDR2 is SMNVEV (reference sequence).

The chain recombines TRBV27 with TRBJ2-7; D is perhaps TRBD1 (5 bases). V was clipped by 6 bases and J by 6 bases, with 15 bases between them. CDR1 MNHEY and CDR2 SMNVEV come from the germline V gene (reference sequence). The CDR3 consists of 13 residues. This CDR3 reads CASRTREWGEQYF. DNA for the CDR3: TGTGCCAGCAGAACCAGGGAATGGGGCGAGCAGTACTTC.